This T cell receptor beta chain was sequenced during a study of CD8 T cells in ankylosing spondylitis. General study results and limits: The study looked at matched synovial fluid samples from ankylosing spondylitis patients. Disease-linked clones were reported to be significantly enriched there. Typical of ankylosing spondylitis blood, it appeared, was a TCR beta motif of 7 or 8 highly homologous variants.

This clonotype was observed a handful of times. Its antigen is currently unknown. With 1 base removed from V and 8 bases from J, the gap between germline ends came to 14 bases. The CDR3 is 14 amino acids. Germline CDR1 is SGHAT and CDR2 is FQDESV (reference sequence). Libraries of TCR beta came from quantitative 5'-RACE with molecular barcodes. TCRdb itself ran the 5' RACE reads through MiXCR, one entry per CDR3 protein. The table shows about 250,000 distinct CDR3 sequences, with roughly 32% occurring only once. The receptor comes from a male donor with ankylosing spondylitis or in good health (not recorded which). The chain recombines TRBV11-1 with TRBJ1-2; the D gene is possibly TRBD1 (5 bases). Sequences were obtained from blood, either unsorted or a sorted T cell fraction (not recorded which). The CDR3 DNA follows: TGTGCCAGCAGCTTAGGAGGGGCATGGGACGGCTACACCTTC. Translating it yields CASSLGGAWDGYTF.